This T cell receptor beta chain was documented in a study of cytomegalovirus exposure and HLA in healthy donors (dated by TCRdb to the late 2010s). Looking at the study overall: An earlier analysis of under 600 of the donors reported 250 to 300 Gb of sequence data and some 120 million unique TCR beta sequences from 150 million to 200 million T cells. An early release that covered about 600 HLA-typed donors contained around 300 gigabases of sequencing data and approximately 85 million unique TCR sequences. Of the roughly 390 genotyped donors, approximately 81% were placed in the genetic ancestry cluster associated with self-reported Caucasian donors. The study aimed to test whether cataloging public T cell receptors could reveal signatures of past pathogen exposure. The T cell repertoires of 666 subjects were profiled by immunosequencing and related to cytomegalovirus serostatus. Besides the first cohort of roughly 660 subjects, a separate validation cohort made up of about 120 different subjects was used. To predict cytomegalovirus infection status, the study combined high-throughput TCR immunosequencing, statistical association of individual TCRs with disease status, and machine learning. To study patterns of TCR occurrence, a later analysis re-analyzed previously published TCR beta repertoires from 650 to 750 donors and added high-resolution HLA genotyping. Rather than using new phenotypic data, the later analysis identified candidate immune exposures from TCR beta sequences and from how often those sequences occurred across donors. An earlier analysis of 500 to 750 of the donors applied high-throughput TCR beta sequencing to assess whether each TCR beta V gene segment acted as functional or pseudogenic. Donor age, sex, ethnicity and CMV serostatus were collected together with the repertoire data. A later genetic analysis took genome-wide SNP genotypes for about 55% of the 666 donors and used that subset as a discovery cohort. All discovery cohort repertoires had been generated on a single sequencing platform. HLA typing covered class I and class II loci at four-digit resolution. The number of donors typed differed by locus, with roughly 620-630 for A, B, C, DRB1 and DQB1, more than 500 for DQA1, under 610 for DPA1, and around 460 for DPB1. Because of strong linkage in the cohort, four or five DR-DQ haplotypes were treated as single units for association and clustering. Among about 400 genotyped donors of the cohort, an average of approximately 240,000 unique TCR beta nucleotide sequences was sequenced per donor, of which approximately 18% were non-productive.

The library relied on the immunoSEQ multiplex PCR assay. The multiplex PCR relied on a mix of 60 forward primers for TCR Vbeta segments and 13 reverse primers for TCR Jbeta segments. The CDR3 region of rearranged TCR beta genes was amplified from genomic DNA with a multiplex PCR assay. On the Illumina HiSeq System, the amplified TCR beta libraries were sequenced as 87-base-pair reads. On the study's bioinformatics: In a later analysis, some 80 million unique TCR beta chains were counted across the 500 to 850 repertoires, and roughly 11 million of these chains were shared by at least two donors. Raw reads were error-corrected and collapsed into unique sequences by a nearest-neighbor algorithm in which closely related sequences were merged to remove PCR and sequencing errors. To assign V, D and J gene segments, CDR3 sequences were aligned to IMGT reference sequences. For a sequence to be retained, a match of at least six nucleotides to both a V gene segment and a J gene segment was required. A rearrangement was called productive if the CDR3 had no stop codons and remained in frame with V and J, and every other rearrangement was called non-productive. CDR3 was defined by IMGT convention, running from the second conserved V-encoded cysteine to the conserved J-encoded phenylalanine. The earlier analysis of 587 of the donors excluded sequences that lacked an unambiguous match to a single V gene segment. An earlier analysis of roughly 590 of the donors called V segments functional above 56.7% productive rearrangements and segregating when the between-donor standard deviation exceeded 5%. A statistical classification framework was built to diagnose cytomegalovirus status from the catalog of TCR beta chain sequences. In a later analysis, V and J genes were assigned by comparing TCR nucleotide sequences against IMGT/GENE-DB human TR gene sequences. The TCRdist pipeline was used in a later analysis to assign CDR3 sequences and most-parsimonious VDJ recombination scenarios. In a later analysis, each TCR beta chain was defined by its CDR3 amino acid sequence together with its V-gene family, and reads without a unique V-gene family were excluded. As a way to deal with suspected cross-contamination and a sequencing artifact, a later analysis dropped 592 nucleotide sequences that were highly shared and had low generation probability. In a later analysis, a clonal expansion index for each public chain was calculated from normalized within-repertoire ranks of inferred template counts. Generation probabilities in a later analysis came from a VDJ recombination model fitted to out-of-frame rearrangements, and those results were checked against IGoR. Hypergeometric tests were used in a later analysis to score TCR-TCR, TCR-HLA and TCR-CMV co-occurrence, with a repertoire-size bias correction applied to the TCR pairs. In a later analysis, false discovery rates were estimated by permuting HLA or CMV assignments 20 times. In a later analysis, co-occurring TCRs were grouped using DBSCAN, with TCRdist sequence similarity added in when clustering inside HLA-allele-positive subsets. For co-occurrence clustering, repertoires with fewer than 30,000 or more than 120,000 public chains were excluded, along with five repertoires with anomalous nucleotide sharing. TCRdb obtained this table from immuneACCESS and retained in-frame rearrangements with V and J assigned. These tables miss some clones; where compared with another copy, unresolved V genes account for less than half of the shortfall, and the remainder is unexplained. For V, J and clone size, that table is used; D and trimming come from the DNA. This sample is represented by about 75,000 clones; roughly 82% of them were singletons. The ten most abundant clones make up under 20% of the sample.

The cohort comprised fewer than 700 healthy bone marrow donors. At the time of sampling, every cohort member was nominally healthy, though immune exposures that went unrecorded were likely present. The donor tested CMV seropositive, placing the donor among the 289 seropositive members of the cohort. Every donor gave a peripheral blood sample, and the peripheral blood mononuclear cells from that sample were used for TCR beta sequencing. The Qiagen DNeasy Blood Extraction Kit was used to extract genomic DNA from the blood cell samples. The junction shows trimming of 3 bases on V and 2 bases on J, and the gene matches do not reach 11 bases of it. Looking up the germline V gene yields CDR1 LGHNA and CDR2 YSLEER. The CDR3 sequence holds 18 residues, the cysteine and phenylalanine included. Only CDR3 DNA remains: 54 bases, in frame from the first base. Study-level results and caveats: A later genetic analysis associated a missense DCLRE1C variant with V-gene and J-gene trimming of TCR beta chains, and an independent cohort replicated the association. Some IMGT-functional V segments, including TRBV6-2 and TRBV6-3, could not be told apart with the 87-base-pair reads, so those segments were excluded. Three of the identified cytomegalovirus-associated TCR beta chains were confirmed in vitro to be specific for cytomegalovirus antigens. According to the authors, the approach could potentially be generalized to other disease states and immunological phenotypes. Linkage disequilibrium might explain the correlated functional status among segregating V segments, but an unknown experimental factor could not be excluded. In a later analysis, around 17,000 TCR beta sequences were associated with specific HLA alleles at a false discovery rate of 0.05. Across donors, most TCR sequences were observed very rarely, whereas some public TCRs were present in many individuals. This cohort had only TCR beta chains sequenced, and the lack of alpha or paired-chain data limited which features could be detected. The only immune exposure information available for the cohort was CMV serostatus. Because HLA typing was unavailable for some donors at each locus, only the typed subset was used in association tests. Sequencing depth was assumed to be roughly uniform across donors in the presence/absence analyses, though that assumption may not hold. Because counts were too low, roughly 18 rarely observed V segments, including chromosome 9 orphons, were left out of the earlier analysis of 500 to 750 of the donors. In a later analysis, several top co-occurrence clusters were reported to appear linked to parvovirus B19, influenza, CMV and Epstein-Barr virus. According to a later genetic analysis, donors in an Asian-associated ancestry cluster had fewer N-insertions in productive TCRs than the roughly 700-donor mean. Assigning TCR associations to individual alleles was difficult when HLA alleles, especially DR and DQ, strongly co-occurred. Cytomegalovirus status was reported to be diagnosed by the classifier with high specificity and sensitivity in both the original and validation cohorts. A further reported finding was that TCR beta sequences accurately predicted the HLA-A and HLA-B alleles for most subjects in the first cohort. A later analysis found that TCR association rates varied across HLA loci, with DRB1 alleles showing the most associated TCRs and HLA-C alleles the fewest. According to a later analysis, most CMV-associated TCR beta chains appeared to be HLA-restricted, and the HLA associations seemed to be driven largely by CMV exposure. Compared with equally common non-associated chains, HLA-associated TCR beta chains in a later analysis were more clonally expanded and had lower generation probabilities. In an earlier analysis of about 600 of the donors, most TCR beta V segments appeared in productive rearrangements about 87% or about 30% of the time, broadly matching IMGT annotations. The sequencing pipeline was judged likely to have produced a cluster of highly shared sequence variants as a technical artifact. The study gave a list of more than 150 TCR beta chains associated with cytomegalovirus.

As to this clone: Its specific antigen is unknown. Base qualities were left out, and no much larger clone turns up one base away.

The sample was PBMCs. The sequence is built from TRBV4-3 and TRBJ1-2; TRBD1 agrees with 11 junctional bases. The receptor comes from a man aged 65 to 85 in good health and CMV-seropositive. The DNA reads as follows: TGCGCCAGCAGCCACACCACCGGGACAGGGGGAAAAAACTATGGCTACACCTTC. This gives the protein CASSHTTGTGGKNYGYTF.